The clone carrying this T cell receptor beta chain showed up just a few times. The target antigen is unknown. Stable hyperthyroidism: no ophthalmopathy progression over 18 months of follow-up. This specimen belongs to a study of T cells in Graves' hyperthyroidism and ophthalmopathy. For the study at large: Any treatment followed the collection of peripheral blood at initial diagnosis.

Points from the study as a whole: From stable hyperthyroidism, ophthalmopathy was set apart by a 13 V-J model. The model made its ophthalmopathy prediction, and onset followed a median approximately 6 months later.

The CDR3 has 16 amino acids. Trimming stripped 5 bases from V and 0 bases from J, with 13 bases between. CDR1 is SGHAT and CDR2 is FQNNGV in the germline V gene. RNA transcripts provided the source from which TCR beta CDR3 regions were amplified. First-round RT-PCR of the TCR CDR3 relied on the HTBI primer set. TCRdb independently ran MiXCR on the multiplex PCR reads; one entry per CDR3 protein. This table holds 650,000 to 750,000 distinct CDR3 sequences, less than 15% found once. The sample comprised blood. This clonotype originated in a woman aged 18 to 35 with Graves' hyperthyroidism. The V gene is TRBV11-2, the J gene TRBJ2-2; D not resolved. This chain's CDR3 is CASSESPRTNTGELFF. CDR3 in DNA: TGTGCCAGCAGCGAGAGCCCCCGGACGAACACCGGGGAGCTGTTTTTT. Full variable domain (rest looked up from reference TRBV11-2 and TRBJ2-2): EAGVAQSPRYKIIEKRQSVAFWCNPISGHATLYWYQQILGQGPKLLIQFQNNGVVDDSQLPKDRFSAERLKGVDSTLKIQPAKLEDSAVYLCASSESPRTNTGELFFGEGSRLTVL.